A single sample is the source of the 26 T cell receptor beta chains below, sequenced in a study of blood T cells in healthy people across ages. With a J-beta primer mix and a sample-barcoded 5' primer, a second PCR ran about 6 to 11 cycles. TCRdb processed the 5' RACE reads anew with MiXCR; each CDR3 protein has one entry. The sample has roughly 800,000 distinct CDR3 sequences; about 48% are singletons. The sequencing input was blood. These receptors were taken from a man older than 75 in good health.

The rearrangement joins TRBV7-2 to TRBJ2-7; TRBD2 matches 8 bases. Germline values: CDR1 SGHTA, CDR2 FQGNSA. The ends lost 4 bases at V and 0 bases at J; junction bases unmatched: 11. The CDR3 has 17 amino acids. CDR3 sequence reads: CASSWGGLAGLSYEQYF. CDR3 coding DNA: TGTGCCAGCAGCTGGGGCGGTTTAGCGGGGCTCTCCTACGAGCAGTACTTC.

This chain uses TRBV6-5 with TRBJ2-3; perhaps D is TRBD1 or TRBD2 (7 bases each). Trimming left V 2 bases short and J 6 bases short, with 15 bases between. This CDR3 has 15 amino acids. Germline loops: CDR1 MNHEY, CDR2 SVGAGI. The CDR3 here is CASSYGGSRGDTQYF. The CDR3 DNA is TGTGCCAGCAGTTACGGCGGGAGCAGGGGGGATACGCAGTATTTT.

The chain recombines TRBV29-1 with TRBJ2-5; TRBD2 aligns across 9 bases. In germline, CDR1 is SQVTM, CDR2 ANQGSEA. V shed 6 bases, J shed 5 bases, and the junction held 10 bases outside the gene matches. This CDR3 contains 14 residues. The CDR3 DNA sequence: TGCAGCGTAGCCCTAGCGGGGTCGGGGGAGACCCAGTACTTC. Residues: CSVALAGSGETQYF.

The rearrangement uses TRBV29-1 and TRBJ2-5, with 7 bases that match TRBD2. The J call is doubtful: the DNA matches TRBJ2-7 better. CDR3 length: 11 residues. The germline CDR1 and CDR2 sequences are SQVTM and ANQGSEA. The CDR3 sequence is CSVAGPIEQYF. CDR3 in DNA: TGCAGCGTAGCGGGACCGATCGAGCAGTACTTC.

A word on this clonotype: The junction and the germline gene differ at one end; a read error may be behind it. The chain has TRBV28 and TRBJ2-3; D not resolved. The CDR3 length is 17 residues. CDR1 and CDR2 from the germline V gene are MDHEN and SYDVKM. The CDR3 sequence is CTSSLKDSWDSTDTQYF. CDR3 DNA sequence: TGTACCAGCAGTTTAAAAGATTCCTGGGATAGCACAGATACGCAGTATTTT.

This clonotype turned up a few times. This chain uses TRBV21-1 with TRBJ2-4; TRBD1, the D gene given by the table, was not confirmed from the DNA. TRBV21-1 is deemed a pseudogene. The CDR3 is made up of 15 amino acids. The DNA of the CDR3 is TGTGCCAGCAGGACCCGGGACATCCAAAAAAACATTCAGTACTTC. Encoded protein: CASRTRDIQKNIQYF.

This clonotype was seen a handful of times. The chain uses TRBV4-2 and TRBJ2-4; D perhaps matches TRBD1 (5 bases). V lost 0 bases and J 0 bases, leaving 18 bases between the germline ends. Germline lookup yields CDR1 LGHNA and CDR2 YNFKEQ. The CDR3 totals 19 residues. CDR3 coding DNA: TGTGCCAGCAGCCAAGAATGGGGCCTCATAGAACTAGCCAAAAACATTCAGTACTTC. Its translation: CASSQEWGLIELAKNIQYF.

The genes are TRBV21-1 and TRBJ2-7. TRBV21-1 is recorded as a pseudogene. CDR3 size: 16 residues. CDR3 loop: CASSTHFGQGVHEQYF. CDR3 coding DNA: TGTGCCAGCAGCACGCATTTCGGACAGGGGGTCCACGAGCAGTACTTC.

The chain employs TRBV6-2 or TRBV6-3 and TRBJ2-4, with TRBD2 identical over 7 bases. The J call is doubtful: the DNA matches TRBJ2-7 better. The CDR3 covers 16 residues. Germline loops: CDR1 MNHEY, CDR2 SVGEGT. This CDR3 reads CASSGPGGSVFYEQYF. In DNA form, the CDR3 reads TGTGCCAGCAGTGGACCCGGCGGGAGTGTTTTCTACGAGCAGTACTTC.

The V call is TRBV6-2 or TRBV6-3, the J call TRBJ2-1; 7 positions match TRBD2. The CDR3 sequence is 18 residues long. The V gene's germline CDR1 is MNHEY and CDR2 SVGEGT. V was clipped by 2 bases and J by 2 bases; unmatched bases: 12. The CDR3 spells CASSYGWRAGVTYNEQFF. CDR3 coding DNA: TGTGCCAGCAGTTACGGGTGGAGGGCGGGAGTCACCTACAATGAGCAGTTCTTC.

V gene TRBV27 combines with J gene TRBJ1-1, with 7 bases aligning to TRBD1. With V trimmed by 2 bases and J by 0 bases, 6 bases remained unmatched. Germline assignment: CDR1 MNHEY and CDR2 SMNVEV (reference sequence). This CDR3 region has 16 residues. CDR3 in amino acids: CASSLRDSGLNTEAFF. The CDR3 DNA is TGTGCCAGCAGTTTAAGGGACAGTGGGCTGAACACTGAAGCTTTCTTT.

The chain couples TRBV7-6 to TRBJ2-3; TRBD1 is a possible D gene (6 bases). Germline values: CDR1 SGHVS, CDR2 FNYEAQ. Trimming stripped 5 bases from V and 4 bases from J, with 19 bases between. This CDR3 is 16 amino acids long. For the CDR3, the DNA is TGTGCCAGCAGCAGCCGTCAGGGGATGTTTCCAGATACGCAGTATTTT. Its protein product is CASSSRQGMFPDTQYF. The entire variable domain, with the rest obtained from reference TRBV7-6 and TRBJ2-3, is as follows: GAGVSQSPRYKVTKRGQDVALRCDPISGHVSLYWYRQALGQGPEFLTYFNYEAQQDKSGLPNDRFSAERPEGSISTLTIQRTEQRDSAMYRCASSSRQGMFPDTQYFGPGTRLTVL.

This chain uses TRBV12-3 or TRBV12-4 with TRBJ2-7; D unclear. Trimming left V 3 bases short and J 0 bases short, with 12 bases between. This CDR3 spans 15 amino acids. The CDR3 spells CASSLSIGPSYEQYF. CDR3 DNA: TGTGCCAGCAGTTTGAGTATAGGACCCTCCTACGAGCAGTACTTC.

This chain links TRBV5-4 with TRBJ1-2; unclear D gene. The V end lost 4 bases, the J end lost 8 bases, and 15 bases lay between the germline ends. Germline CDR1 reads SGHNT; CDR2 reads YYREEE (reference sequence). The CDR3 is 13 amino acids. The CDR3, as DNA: TGTGCCAGCAGCCCCCCCGGATCCGACGGCTACACCTTC. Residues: CASSPPGSDGYTF.

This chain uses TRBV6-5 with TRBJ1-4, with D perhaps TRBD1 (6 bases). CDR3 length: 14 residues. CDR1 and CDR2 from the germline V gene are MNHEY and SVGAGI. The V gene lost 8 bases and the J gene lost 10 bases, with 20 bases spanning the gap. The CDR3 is CASGMGGGRGKLFF. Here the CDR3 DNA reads TGTGCCAGCGGAATGGGGGGCGGCCGAGGAAAACTGTTTTTT.

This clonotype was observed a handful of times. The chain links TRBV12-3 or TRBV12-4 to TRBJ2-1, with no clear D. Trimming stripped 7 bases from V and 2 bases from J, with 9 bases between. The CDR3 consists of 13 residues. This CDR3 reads CASTRGAYNEQFF. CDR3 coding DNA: TGTGCCAGCACTAGAGGCGCCTACAATGAGCAGTTCTTC.

The CDR3 protein is CASSLGLGLAGVDNEQYF. CDR3 sequence (DNA): TGTGCCAGCAGCTTAGGTTTAGGACTAGCGGGAGTCGACAATGAGCAGTACTTC. The gene calls are TRBV7-2 and TRBJ2-7; 13 bases are a match to TRBD2. CDR3 length: 18 residues. J gave up 7 bases and V 1 base, and 13 bases lay outside the gene matches. In germline, CDR1 is SGHTA, CDR2 FQGNSA.

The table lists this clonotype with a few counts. Here the CDR3 reads CASSPGSSGSDEQYF. In nucleotides, the CDR3 is TGTGCCAGCTCCCCCGGGAGTAGCGGGAGCGACGAGCAGTACTTC. The chain links TRBV28 to TRBJ2-5; 9 bases line up with TRBD2. TRBJ2-7 explains the end of the DNA better; the J call may be wrong. Germline V gives CDR1 MDHEN, CDR2 SYDVKM. The CDR3 contains 15 residues.

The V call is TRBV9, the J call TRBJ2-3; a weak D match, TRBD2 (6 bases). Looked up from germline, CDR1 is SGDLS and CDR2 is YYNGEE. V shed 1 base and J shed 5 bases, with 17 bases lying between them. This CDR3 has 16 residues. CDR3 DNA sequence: TGTGCCAGCAGCGTAAGGGCTAACGGGAGAGTAGATACGCAGTATTTT. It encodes CASSVRANGRVDTQYF. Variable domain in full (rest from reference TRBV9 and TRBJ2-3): DSGVTQTPKHLITATGQRVTLRCSPRSGDLSVYWYQQSLDQGLQFLIQYYNGEERAKGNILERFSAQQFPDLHSELNLSSLELGDSALYFCASSVRANGRVDTQYFGPGTRLTVL.

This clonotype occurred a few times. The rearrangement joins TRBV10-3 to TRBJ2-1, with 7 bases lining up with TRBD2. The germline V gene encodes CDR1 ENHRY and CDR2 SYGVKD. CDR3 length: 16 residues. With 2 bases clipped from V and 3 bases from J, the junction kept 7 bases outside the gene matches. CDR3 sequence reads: CAISEPAGTGYNEQFF. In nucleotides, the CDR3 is TGTGCCATCAGTGAGCCAGCGGGAACGGGCTACAATGAGCAGTTCTTC.

The CDR3 DNA follows: TGTGCCAGCAGCGTAGGTCTACAGGGGAATGAAAAACTGTTTTTT. Translating gives CASSVGLQGNEKLFF. The V call is TRBV9, the J call TRBJ1-4; the match to TRBD1 covers 7 bases. Germline CDR1 is SGDLS and CDR2 is YYNGEE. The CDR3 has 15 residues. With V trimmed by 0 bases and J by 5 bases, 4 bases remained unmatched. The full variable domain, its missing parts supplied by reference TRBV9 and TRBJ1-4, is DSGVTQTPKHLITATGQRVTLRCSPRSGDLSVYWYQQSLDQGLQFLIQYYNGEERAKGNILERFSAQQFPDLHSELNLSSLELGDSALYFCASSVGLQGNEKLFFGSGTQLSVL.

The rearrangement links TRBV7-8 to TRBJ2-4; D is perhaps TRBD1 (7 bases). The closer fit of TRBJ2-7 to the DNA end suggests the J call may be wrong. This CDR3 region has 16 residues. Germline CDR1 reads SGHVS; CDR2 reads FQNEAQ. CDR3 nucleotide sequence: TGTGCCAGCAGCCTCTTGGGCCAGGGGGGTCCCTACGAGCAGTACTTC. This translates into CASSLLGQGGPYEQYF.

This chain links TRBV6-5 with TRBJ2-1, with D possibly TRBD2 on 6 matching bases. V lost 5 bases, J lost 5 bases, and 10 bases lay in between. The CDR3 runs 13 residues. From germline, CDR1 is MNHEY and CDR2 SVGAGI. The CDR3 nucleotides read TGTGCCAGCAGTCGGTCGGGGGACAATGAGCAGTTCTTC. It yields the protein CASSRSGDNEQFF.

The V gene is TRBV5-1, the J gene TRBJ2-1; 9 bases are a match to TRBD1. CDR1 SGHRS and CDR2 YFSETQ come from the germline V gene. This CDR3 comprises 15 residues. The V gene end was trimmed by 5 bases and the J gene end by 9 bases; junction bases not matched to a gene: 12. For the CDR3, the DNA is TGCGCCAGCAGACGACCCGGGACAGGGAATGGTGAGCAGTTCTTC. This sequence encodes CASRRPGTGNGEQFF.

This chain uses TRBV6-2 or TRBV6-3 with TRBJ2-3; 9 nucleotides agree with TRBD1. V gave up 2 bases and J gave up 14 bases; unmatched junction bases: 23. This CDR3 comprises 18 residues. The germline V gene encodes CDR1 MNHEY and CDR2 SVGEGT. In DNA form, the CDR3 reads TGTGCCAGCAGTTACGAAACCGGGACAGGGTCGGTAGGCAGATACGCGTATTTT. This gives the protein CASSYETGTGSVGRYAYF.

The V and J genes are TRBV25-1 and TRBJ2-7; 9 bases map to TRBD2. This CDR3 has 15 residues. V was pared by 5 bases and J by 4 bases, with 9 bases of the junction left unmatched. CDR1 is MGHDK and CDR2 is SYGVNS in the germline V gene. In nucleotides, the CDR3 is TGTGCCAGCAGTCCTATGCAAGCGGGAGGTTACGAGCAGTACTTC. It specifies CASSPMQAGGYEQYF.